These 5 T cell receptor beta chains were sequenced from one sample in a study of Ad26.COV2.S vaccination and SARS-CoV-2 variants. Documented treatment: about 20 received Ad26.COV2.S at low or high dose, single or two shots; 5 received placebo; per-sample allocation not given. Sampling took place 63 days after the first vaccine or placebo injection. Some clones are missing from TCRdb's copy, which holds only in-frame ones; the method was immunoSEQ multiplex PCR. The sample includes 330,000 or so clones, 85% to 90% of them seen just once. The sequences come from peripheral blood, collected in a trial of Ad26.COV2.S vaccine versus placebo. These receptors originate from a person aged 18 to 59 who received the Ad26.COV2.S COVID-19 vaccine or a placebo.

The chain couples TRBV12-3 or TRBV12-4 to TRBJ1-2; D may be TRBD1 (5 bases). The CDR3 extends over 13 amino acids. The V end was cut by 7 bases, the J end by 6 bases, with 15 bases between. The CDR3 reads CASTFPGRDGYTF. CDR3 nucleotide sequence: TGTGCCAGCACATTCCCAGGGAGGGATGGCTACACCTTC.

The rearrangement uses TRBV5-1 and TRBJ2-7, with D unresolved. This CDR3 has 11 residues. Germline V CDR1 and CDR2: SGHRS, YFSETQ. V was trimmed by 4 bases and J by 4 bases, leaving 6 bases between them. CDR3 residues: CASSASYEQYF. The CDR3 DNA follows: TGCGCCAGCAGCGCCAGTTACGAGCAGTACTTC. The full variable domain, in which reference TRBV5-1 and TRBJ2-7 provide the parts outside the CDR3, is KAGVTQTPRYLIKTRGQQVTLSCSPISGHRSVSWYQQTPGQGLQFLFEYFSETQRNKGNFPGRFSGRQFSNSRSEMNVSTLELGDSALYLCASSASYEQYFGPGTRLTVT.

The chain combines TRBV6-6 with TRBJ1-6; a possible D gene is TRBD1 (6 bases). The V and J ends lost 2 bases and 9 bases respectively, with 14 bases between them. Per germline, CDR1 MNHNY and CDR2 SVGAGI (reference sequence). The CDR3 spans 15 residues. CDR3 region: CASSYGPDSGSPLHF. As DNA, the CDR3 is TGTGCCAGCAGTTACGGGCCGGACAGCGGTTCACCCCTCCACTTT.

CDR3 nucleotides: TGTGCCAGCACCAAGGACCAGGGAGGAACCGGGGAGCTGTTTTTT. Amino acids: CASTKDQGGTGELFF. The chain has TRBV11-2 and TRBJ2-2, with a possible D match to TRBD2 (6 bases). V was cut by 7 bases and J by 5 bases, with 17 bases left in between. Germline assignment: CDR1 SGHAT and CDR2 FQNNGV. The CDR3 is 15 residues long. Full variable domain (outside the CDR3, taken from reference TRBV11-2 and TRBJ2-2): EAGVAQSPRYKIIEKRQSVAFWCNPISGHATLYWYQQILGQGPKLLIQFQNNGVVDDSQLPKDRFSAERLKGVDSTLKIQPAKLEDSAVYLCASTKDQGGTGELFFGEGSRLTVL.

The V gene is TRBV4-3, the J gene TRBJ1-2, with 8 nucleotides matching TRBD1. Germline CDR1 and CDR2: LGHNA and YSLEER. The CDR3 is made up of 15 amino acids. Losses at the gene ends were 4 bases for V and 5 bases for J; bases not matched to a gene: 9. The CDR3 DNA sequence: TGCGCCAGCAGCCCGGCCGGCCAGGGGGCATATGGCTACACCTTC. Translating gives CASSPAGQGAYGYTF.